The subject of this entry is one TCR beta chain. The antigen it binds to is not known. No per-base quality is available; no much larger clone lies one base away. Receptor amplification or capture employed the immunoSEQ multiplex PCR assay. TCRdb retrieved this table from immuneACCESS and kept in-frame rearrangements only. Not all clones are present; in checked studies, unresolved V genes account for under half, and no reason is known for the remainder. The sample table holds tens of thousands of clones, of which over 85% were seen once. Of the sample, more than 4% is held by the ten largest clones. These data originate in a study of technical replicates of blood from a few donors (dated by TCRdb to about 2017). The sequence was obtained from a human donor in good health. Some clones in this sample may be carry-over from other donors' samples. Sample: PBMCs.

The DNA sequence follows: TGCGCCAGCAGCTTGGAAGTCTCAGGGGCTCACACCGGGGAGCTGTTTTTT. Protein translation: CASSLEVSGAHTGELFF. The sequence is built from TRBV5-1 and TRBJ2-2; matching of 6 bases hints at TRBD1 as the D gene. CDR1 and CDR2 (SGHRS, YFSETQ) derive from the germline V gene. V was cut back by 0 bases and J by 3 bases, leaving a gap of 15 bases between them. The CDR3 holds 17 amino acids from the cysteine to the phenylalanine. Only the CDR3 portion is preserved as DNA: 51 bases, with reading frame beginning at the first base.